Listed below are T cell receptor beta chains from one sample, sequenced in a study of neurological immune-mediated disorders. TCRdb called the 5' RACE reads again in MiXCR, with one record for every CDR3 protein. The sample lists tens of thousands of distinct CDR3 sequences, about 3.8% occurring once. Source material: CD4+ T cells from blood. These receptors were taken from a woman in her thirties or forties in good health. CDR3s include the opening cysteine and the closing phenylalanine or tryptophan. D genes are given only for firm matches. Clone size is stated in some rows and not others, as once, few, many or a class when expanded.

j_gene,d_gene,v_gene,abundance,CDR3nt,CDR3aa
TRBJ2-1,TRBD2,TRBV5-6,many,TGTGCCAGCAGCTGGGGACTAGCCTCGTATGAGCAGTTCTTC,CASSWGLASYEQFF
TRBJ1-5,.,TRBV20-1,many,TGCAGTGCTAGAGATCAGAGGGCGGGTAGCAATCAGCCCCAGCATTTT,CSARDQRAGSNQPQHF
TRBJ2-2,.,TRBV29-1,many,TGCAGCGTTGCCGAGCGGAGAACCGGGGAGCTGTTTTTT,CSVAERRTGELFF
TRBJ2-5,.,TRBV5-5,many,TGTGCCAGCAGCTTGGTAGGGAGTCAAGAGACCCAGTACTTC,CASSLVGSQETQYF
TRBJ2-1,TRBD2,TRBV9,many,TGTGCCAGCAGCGTATCCGGGAGATTAGCGGGGGGAAAGGGCGAGCAGTTCTTC,CASSVSGRLAGGKGEQFF
TRBJ2-2,.,TRBV24-1,many,TGTGCCACCAGTGACCCCGGGAAGAACACCGGGGAGCTGTTTTTT,CATSDPGKNTGELFF
TRBJ2-1,.,TRBV20-1,many,TGCAGTGCTAGAGATCCCCAGGGGTCTCTGTTCTTC,CSARDPQGSLFF
TRBJ2-7,.,TRBV7-6,many,TGTGCCAGCAGCCTCGCAGACGCCTACGAGCAGTACTTC,CASSLADAYEQYF
TRBJ2-7,TRBD2,TRBV15,many,TGTGCCACCAGCAGAGACCGGGGGGGGTTGCGGGAGCAGTACTTC,CATSRDRGGLREQYF
TRBJ2-7,.,TRBV11-2,many,TGTGCCAGCAGCTTAGGGGGAGGGGGTGGCGGGCAGTACTTC,CASSLGGGGGGQYF
TRBJ2-5,.,TRBV6-2/TRBV6-3,many,TGTGCCAGCAGTTACTCGAGGAGCGGTAACATCCAGGAGACCCAGTACTTC,CASSYSRSGNIQETQYF
TRBJ2-5,.,TRBV7-9,many,TGTGCCAGCAGCTTAGTCGGGCGAGACCCCCGGGAGACCCAGTACTTC,CASSLVGRDPRETQYF
TRBJ1-1,TRBD1,TRBV7-3,many,TGTGCCAGCAGCTTAATAGCGGGACAGACGAACACTGAAGCTTTCTTT,CASSLIAGQTNTEAFF
TRBJ2-1,TRBD2,TRBV20-1,many,TGCAGTGCACGGGCTAGCGGGGGTCAGAGCTCCTACAATGAGCAGTTCTTC,CSARASGGQSSYNEQFF
TRBJ2-7,TRBD1,TRBV20-1,many,TGCAGTGCAACCTCAGGGGGCTACGAGCAGTACTTC,CSATSGGYEQYF
TRBJ2-2,TRBD2,TRBV4-1,many,TGCGCCAGCAGCCAAGTAGGACTAGCGGGAGTAAGGGCCGGGGAGCTGTTTTTT,CASSQVGLAGVRAGELFF
TRBJ1-4,.,TRBV5-5,many,TGTGCCAGCAGCTTGGGGTCCGGGGCTCTCGAAAAACTGTTTTTT,CASSLGSGALEKLFF
TRBJ1-3,.,TRBV9,many,TGTGCCAGCAGCGGCCGGAGCTCTGGAAACACCATATATTTT,CASSGRSSGNTIYF
TRBJ1-2,.,TRBV12-5,many,TGTGCTAGTGGTTTGGTACCAGGGCCCTATGGCTACACCTTC,CASGLVPGPYGYTF
TRBJ1-1,.,TRBV5-1,many,TGCGCCAGCAGCTTGGTCGTTGGGACTGAAGCTTTCTTT,CASSLVVGTEAFF
TRBJ2-5,TRBD2,TRBV12-3/TRBV12-4,many,TGTGCCAGCAGTTTAAAGTCTAGCGGGTCCGGAGAGACCCAGTACTTC,CASSLKSSGSGETQYF
TRBJ2-1,TRBD2,TRBV12-3/TRBV12-4,many,TGTGCCAGCAGTCCACCCGGGACTAGCGGGAGGGGGGTCAATGAGCAGTTCTTC,CASSPPGTSGRGVNEQFF
TRBJ2-2,.,TRBV5-1,many,TGCGCCAGCAGCTTGGGACACACGAACACCGGGGAGCTGTTTTTT,CASSLGHTNTGELFF
TRBJ2-5,.,TRBV27,many,TGTGCCAGCAGTTTTCGATGGGAGGAGACCCAGTACTTC,CASSFRWEETQYF
TRBJ2-1,TRBD2,TRBV20-1,many,TGCAGTGCCCCCTTGGGGGGGAGCAATGAGCAGTTCTTC,CSAPLGGSNEQFF
TRBJ1-2,.,TRBV28,many,TGTGCCAGCAGTTTAGGGTTTGGTGTAGCAGCTGGGGGCTACACCTTC,CASSLGFGVAAGGYTF
TRBJ2-1,.,TRBV20-1,.,TGCAGTGCTAACGCGGGGAATATCGAGGGTTATGAGCAGTTCTTC,CSANAGNIEGYEQFF
TRBJ2-3,.,TRBV5-1,many,TGCGCCAGCAGCCCGTTGGGGGATCAAACAGATACGCAGTATTTT,CASSPLGDQTDTQYF
TRBJ2-3,.,TRBV20-1,many,TGCAGTGGGAGGGCTACTAACCCAGATACGCAGTATTTT,CSGRATNPDTQYF